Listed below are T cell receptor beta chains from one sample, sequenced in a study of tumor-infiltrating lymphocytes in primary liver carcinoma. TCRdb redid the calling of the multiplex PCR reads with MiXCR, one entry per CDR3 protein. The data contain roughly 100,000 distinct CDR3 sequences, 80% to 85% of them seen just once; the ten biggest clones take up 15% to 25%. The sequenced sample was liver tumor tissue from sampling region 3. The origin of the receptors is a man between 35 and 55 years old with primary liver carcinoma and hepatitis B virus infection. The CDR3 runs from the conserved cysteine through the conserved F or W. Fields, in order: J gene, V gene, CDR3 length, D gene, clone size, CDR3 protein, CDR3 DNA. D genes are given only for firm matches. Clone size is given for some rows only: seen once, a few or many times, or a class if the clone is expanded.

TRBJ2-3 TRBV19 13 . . CASSRGRGITQYF TGTGCCAGTAGTAGGGGACGGGGAATTACGCAGTATTTT
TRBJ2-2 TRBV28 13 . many CASEKGGAGELFF TGTGCCAGCGAGAAAGGGGGAGCCGGGGAGCTGTTTTTT
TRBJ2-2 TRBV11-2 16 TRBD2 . CARSLVTSGGTRELFF TGTGCCAGAAGCTTAGTGACTAGCGGGGGCACCAGGGAGCTATTTTTT
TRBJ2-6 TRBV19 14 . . CTSSTGLGANVLTF TGTACCAGTAGTACAGGGTTGGGGGCCAACGTCCTGACTTTC
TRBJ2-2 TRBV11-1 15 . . CASNYPVPFSGELFF TGTGCCAGCAACTATCCAGTACCTTTCTCCGGGGAGCTGTTTTTT
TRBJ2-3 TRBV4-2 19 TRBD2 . CATSQWVAGGPVGTNTQYF TGTGCCACCAGCCAATGGGTAGCGGGAGGGCCGGTTGGGACAAATACGCAGTATTTT
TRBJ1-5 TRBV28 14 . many CATTASLSNQPQHF TGTGCCACGACGGCCTCCCTTAGCAATCAGCCCCAGCATTTT
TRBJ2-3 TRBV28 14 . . CTCSRQPSADTQYF TGTACCTGTTCCCGACAGCCTAGCGCAGATACGCAGTATTTT
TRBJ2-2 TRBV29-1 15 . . CSVEDGVRNTGELFF TGCAGCGTTGAAGATGGGGTCCGGAACACCGGGGAACTGTTTTTT
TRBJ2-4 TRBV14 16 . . CARSPRTVLGYNEQYF TGTGCCAGAAGCCCCAGGACAGTGTTGGGGTACAATGAGCAGTACTTC
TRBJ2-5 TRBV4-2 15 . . CASSHGDVMEESQYF TGTGCCAGCAGCCATGGGGACGTTATGGAGGAGAGCCAGTACTTC
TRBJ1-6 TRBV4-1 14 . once CASNQGQGDSPLQF TGCGCCAGCAACCAAGGTCAGGGAGATTCACCCCTCCAGTTT
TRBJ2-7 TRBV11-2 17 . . CARSLTTSTSAPYEQYF TGTGCCAGAAGCTTAACAACTTCGACTAGTGCACCCTACGAGCAATACTTC
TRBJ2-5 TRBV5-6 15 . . CASSLDAGSQETQYF TGTGCCAGCAGCTTGGATGCGGGTAGCCAAGAGACCCAGTACTTC
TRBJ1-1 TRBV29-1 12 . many CSGATVNTEAFF TGCAGCGGGGCGACAGTGAACACTGAAGCTTTCTTT
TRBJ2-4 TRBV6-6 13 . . CASRRMGENIQYF TGTGCCAGCAGACGGATGGGGGAAAACATTCAGTACTTC
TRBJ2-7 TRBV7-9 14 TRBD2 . CVSKLGLALYEQYF TGTGTCAGCAAGCTGGGACTAGCTCTCTACGAGCAGTACTTC
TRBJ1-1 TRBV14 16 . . CASSREQERMNTEAFF TGTGCCAGTAGCCGGGAACAGGAGAGAATGAACACTGAAGCTTTCTTT
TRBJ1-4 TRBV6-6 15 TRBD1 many CASSFRTGGDEKLFF TGTGCCAGCAGTTTTAGGACAGGGGGCGATGAAAAACTGTTTTTT
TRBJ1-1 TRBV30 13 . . CVWNADRRTEAFF TGTGTCTGGAATGCGGATAGGAGGACTGAAGCTTTCTTT
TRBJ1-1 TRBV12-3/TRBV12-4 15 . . CASSLVSGQGTEASF TGTGCCAGCAGTTTAGTTTCAGGCCAAGGAACTGAAGCTTCCTTT
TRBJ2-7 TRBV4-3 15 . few CASSQDVSSFYEQYF TGCGCTAGCAGCCAAGATGTTTCCAGTTTCTACGAGCAGTACTTC
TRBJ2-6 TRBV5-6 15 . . CVSSRFSSGADVLTF TGTGTCAGCAGCAGATTTTCCTCTGGGGCCGACGTCCTGACTTTC
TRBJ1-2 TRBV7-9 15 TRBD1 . CARSFPGQGVGGYTF TGTGCCAGGAGCTTCCCGGGACAGGGGGTAGGTGGCTACACCTTC
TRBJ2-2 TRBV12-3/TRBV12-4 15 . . CVSRAGTCQVGELFF TGTGTCAGCAGAGCCGGGACATGTCAAGTCGGGGAGCTGTTTTTT
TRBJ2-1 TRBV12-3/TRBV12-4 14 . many CASKEMSSYNEQFF TGTGCCAGCAAGGAGATGAGCTCCTACAATGAGCAGTTCTTC
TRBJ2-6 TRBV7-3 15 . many CASSTSSSGANVLTF TGTGCCAGCAGCACGTCAAGCTCTGGGGCCAACGTCCTGACTTTC
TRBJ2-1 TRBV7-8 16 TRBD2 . CANSYLAEGSYNEQFF TGTGCCAACAGCTATCTAGCGGAAGGGTCCTACAATGAGCAGTTCTTC
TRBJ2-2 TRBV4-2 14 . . CATNQDQIGGELFF TGTGCCACCAACCAAGATCAAATTGGCGGGGAGCTGTTTTTT
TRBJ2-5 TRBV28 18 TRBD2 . CASSLRRDSGRSGESQYF TGTGCCAGCAGTTTACGGCGGGATAGCGGGAGATCGGGAGAGAGCCAGTACTTC
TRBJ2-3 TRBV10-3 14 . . CAIGDSRGGDTQYF TGTGCCATAGGTGACAGTCGGGGAGGAGATACGCAGTATTTT
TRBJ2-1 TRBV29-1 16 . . CSVESSWYSSYNEQFF TGCAGCGTTGAGAGTAGCTGGTATTCCTCTTACAATGAGCAGTTCTTC
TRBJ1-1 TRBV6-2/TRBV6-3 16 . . CASTIIWTRVVSEAFF TGTGCCAGTACTATAATCTGGACGAGGGTAGTCAGTGAAGCTTTCTTT
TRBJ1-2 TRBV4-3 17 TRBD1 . CASSQEYRQGRIYGCTF TGCGCCAGCAGCCAGGAATATCGACAGGGGCGGATCTATGGCTGCACCTTC
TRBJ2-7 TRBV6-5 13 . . CASSPQSDDGQYF TGTGCTAGCAGTCCCCAGTCCGACGACGGGCAGTACTTC
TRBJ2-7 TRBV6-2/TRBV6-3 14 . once CASSSLIHDYEQNF TGTGCTAGCAGCTCCCTAATTCACGACTACGAGCAGAACTTC
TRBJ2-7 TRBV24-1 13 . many CATTPGRTYEQYF TGTGCCACCACCCCGGGACGGACCTACGAGCAGTACTTC
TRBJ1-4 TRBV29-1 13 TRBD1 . CSVTVTGNEKLSF TGCAGCGTCACCGTGACAGGGAATGAAAAACTGTCTTTT
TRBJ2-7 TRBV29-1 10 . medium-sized CSVKRGEQYF TGCAGCGTTAAACGGGGCGAGCAGTACTTC
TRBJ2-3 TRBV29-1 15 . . CNVEGGAGITATQYF TGCAACGTCGAGGGCGGGGCCGGCATCACAGCTACGCAGTATTTT
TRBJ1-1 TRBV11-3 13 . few CANSLERDTEVFF TGTGCCAACAGCTTAGAAAGGGATACTGAAGTTTTCTTT
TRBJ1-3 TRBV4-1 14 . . CASNQTGTRNTIYF TGCGCCAGCAACCAGACCGGGACGAGAAACACCATATATTTT
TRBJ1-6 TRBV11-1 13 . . CAISRTLVSSLHF TGTGCCATTAGCCGGACACTGGTTTCATCCCTCCACTTT